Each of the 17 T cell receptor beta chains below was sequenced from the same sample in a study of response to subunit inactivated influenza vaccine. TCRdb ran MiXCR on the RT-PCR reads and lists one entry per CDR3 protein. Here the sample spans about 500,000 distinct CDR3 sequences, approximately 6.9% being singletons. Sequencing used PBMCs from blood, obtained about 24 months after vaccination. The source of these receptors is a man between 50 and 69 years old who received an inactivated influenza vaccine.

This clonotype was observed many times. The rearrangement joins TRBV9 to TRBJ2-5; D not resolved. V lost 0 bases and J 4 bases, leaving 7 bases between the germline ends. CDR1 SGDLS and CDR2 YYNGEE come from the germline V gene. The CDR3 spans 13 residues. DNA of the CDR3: TGTGCCAGCAGCGTAGACTCGAGAGAGACCCAGTACTTC. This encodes CASSVDSRETQYF.

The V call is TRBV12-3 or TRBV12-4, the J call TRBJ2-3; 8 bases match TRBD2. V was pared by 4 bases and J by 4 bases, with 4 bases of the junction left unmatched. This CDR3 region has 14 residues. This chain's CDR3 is CASSWSGGADTQYF. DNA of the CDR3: TGTGCCAGCAGTTGGTCGGGGGGGGCAGATACGCAGTATTTT.

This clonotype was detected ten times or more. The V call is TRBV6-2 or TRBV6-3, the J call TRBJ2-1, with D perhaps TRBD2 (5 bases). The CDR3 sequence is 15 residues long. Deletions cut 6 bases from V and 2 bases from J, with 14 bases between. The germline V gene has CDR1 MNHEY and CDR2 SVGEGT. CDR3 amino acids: CASSSDWGTYNEQFF. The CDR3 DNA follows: TGTGCCAGCAGCTCGGACTGGGGAACCTACAATGAGCAGTTCTTC.

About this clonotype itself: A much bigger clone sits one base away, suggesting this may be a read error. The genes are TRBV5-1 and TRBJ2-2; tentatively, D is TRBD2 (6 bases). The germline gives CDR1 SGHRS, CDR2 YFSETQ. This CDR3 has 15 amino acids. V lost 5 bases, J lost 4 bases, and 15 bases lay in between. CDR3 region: CASRWTIMSTGELFF. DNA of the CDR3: TGCGCCAGCAGGTGGACTATCATGTCCACCGGGGAGCTGTTTTTT.

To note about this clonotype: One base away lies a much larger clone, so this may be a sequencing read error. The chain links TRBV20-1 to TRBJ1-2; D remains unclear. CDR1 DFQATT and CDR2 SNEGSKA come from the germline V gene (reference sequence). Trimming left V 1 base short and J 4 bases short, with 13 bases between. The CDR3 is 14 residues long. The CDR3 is CSARVPRTSYGYTF. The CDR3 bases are TGCAGTGCTAGAGTCCCGCGAACCTCCTATGGCTACACCTTC.

The CDR3 protein is CSARVPSGANVLTF. Written as DNA, the CDR3 is TGCAGTGCTAGAGTCCCCTCTGGGGCCAACGTCCTGACTTTC. The chain combines TRBV20-1 with TRBJ2-6; D gene uncertain. V dropped 1 base and J dropped 0 bases, with 4 bases sitting between them. Germline values: CDR1 DFQATT, CDR2 SNEGSKA (reference sequence). The CDR3 spans 14 residues.

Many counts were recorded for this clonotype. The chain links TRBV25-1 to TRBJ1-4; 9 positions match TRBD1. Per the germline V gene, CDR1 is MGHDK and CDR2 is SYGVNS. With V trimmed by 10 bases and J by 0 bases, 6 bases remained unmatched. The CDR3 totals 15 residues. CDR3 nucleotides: TGTGCCACCGGACAGGGGACCGCAACTAATGAAAAACTGTTTTTT. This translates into CATGQGTATNEKLFF.

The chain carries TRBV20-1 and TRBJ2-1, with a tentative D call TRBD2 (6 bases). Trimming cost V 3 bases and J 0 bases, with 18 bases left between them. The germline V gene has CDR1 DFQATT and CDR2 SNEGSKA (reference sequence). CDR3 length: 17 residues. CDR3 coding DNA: TGCAGTGCTAGGCCAAGGATGGGACTTAGCTCCTACAATGAGCAGTTCTTC. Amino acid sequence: CSARPRMGLSSYNEQFF.

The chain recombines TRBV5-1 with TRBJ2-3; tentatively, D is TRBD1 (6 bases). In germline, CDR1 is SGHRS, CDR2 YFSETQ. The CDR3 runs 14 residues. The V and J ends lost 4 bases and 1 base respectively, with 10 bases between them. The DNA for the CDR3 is TGCGCCAGCAGCGAGGGGGTTGGCACAGATACGCAGTATTTT. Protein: CASSEGVGTDTQYF.

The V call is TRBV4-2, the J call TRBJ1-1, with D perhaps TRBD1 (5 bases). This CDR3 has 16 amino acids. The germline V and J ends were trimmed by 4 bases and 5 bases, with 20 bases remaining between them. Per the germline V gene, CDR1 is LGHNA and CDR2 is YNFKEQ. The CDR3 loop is CASSPAGKGRVTEAFF. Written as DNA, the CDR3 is TGTGCCAGCAGCCCCGCGGGCAAGGGGCGAGTTACTGAAGCTTTCTTT.

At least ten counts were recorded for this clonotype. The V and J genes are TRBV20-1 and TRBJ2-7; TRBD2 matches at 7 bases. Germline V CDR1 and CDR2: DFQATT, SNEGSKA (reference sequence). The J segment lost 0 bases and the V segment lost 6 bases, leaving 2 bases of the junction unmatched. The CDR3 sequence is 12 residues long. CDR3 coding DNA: TGCAGTGCCGGGGGGAGCTCCTACGAGCAGTACTTC. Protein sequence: CSAGGSSYEQYF.

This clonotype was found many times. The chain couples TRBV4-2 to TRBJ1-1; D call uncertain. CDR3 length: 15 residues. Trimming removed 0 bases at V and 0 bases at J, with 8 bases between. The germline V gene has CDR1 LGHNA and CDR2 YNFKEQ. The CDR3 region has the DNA TGTGCCAGCAGCCAAGATCGCGGCATGAACACTGAAGCTTTCTTT. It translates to CASSQDRGMNTEAFF.

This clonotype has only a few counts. The CDR3 loop is CASSQGLAGSGGTQYF. DNA for the CDR3: TGTGCCAGCAGCCAGGGACTAGCGGGATCGGGGGGGACCCAGTACTTC. The chain recombines TRBV2 with TRBJ2-5; 13 positions agree with TRBD2. V lost 6 bases to trimming and J lost 7 bases; unmatched junction nucleotides: 11. CDR1 SNHLY and CDR2 FYNNEI come from the germline V gene. The CDR3 spans 16 residues.

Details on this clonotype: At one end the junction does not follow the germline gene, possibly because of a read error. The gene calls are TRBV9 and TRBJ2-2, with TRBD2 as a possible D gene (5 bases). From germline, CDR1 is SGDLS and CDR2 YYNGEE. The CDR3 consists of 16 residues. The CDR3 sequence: CASSVGALSNTGKLFF. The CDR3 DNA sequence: TGTGCCAGCAGCGTAGGTGCATTATCGAACACCGGGAAGCTGTTTTTT.

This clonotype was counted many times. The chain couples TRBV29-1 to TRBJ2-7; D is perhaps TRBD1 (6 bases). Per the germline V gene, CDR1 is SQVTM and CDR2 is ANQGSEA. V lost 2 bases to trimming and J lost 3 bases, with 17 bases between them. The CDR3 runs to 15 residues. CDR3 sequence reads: CSVEYKQGRDYEQYF. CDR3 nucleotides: TGCAGCGTTGAATATAAACAGGGCCGAGACTACGAGCAGTACTTC.

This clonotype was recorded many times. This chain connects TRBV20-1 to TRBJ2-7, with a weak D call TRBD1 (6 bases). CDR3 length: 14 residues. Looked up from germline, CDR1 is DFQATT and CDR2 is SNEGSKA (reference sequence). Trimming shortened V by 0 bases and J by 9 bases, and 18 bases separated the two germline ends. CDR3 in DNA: TGCAGTGCTAGAGATGGCCAGGGGCCGCCTTGGCAGTACTTC. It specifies CSARDGQGPPWQYF.

The CDR3 region has the DNA TGTGCCAGCAGCCAATCGACAGGTTCAGGAAGGGCTGAAGCTTTCTTT. Protein product: CASSQSTGSGRAEAFF. This chain uses TRBV7-9 with TRBJ1-1; TRBD1 might be the D (6 bases). The CDR3 consists of 16 residues. The germline V and J ends were trimmed by 5 bases and 6 bases, with 22 bases remaining between them. The V gene's germline CDR1 is SEHNR and CDR2 FQNEAQ (reference sequence).